These 23 T cell receptor beta chains share one sample of origin, sequenced in a study of cytomegalovirus exposure and HLA in healthy donors. With 60 Vbeta and 13 Jbeta primers, the PCR was carried out. The table came from immunoSEQ multiplex PCR; TCRdb's copy has only in-frame clones and leaves some out. This sample yields 100,000 to 150,000 clones, of which more than 9% are seen a single time; approximately 4.4% belongs to the top ten. Sequenced sample: PBMCs. These receptors were collected from a woman in her late teens or twenties in good health and CMV-seropositive.

The J gene is TRBJ1-4, the V gene TRBV6-6; D uncertain. The CDR3 is made up of 15 amino acids. V was clipped by 7 bases and J by 11 bases, with 23 bases between them. Looked up from germline, CDR1 is MNHNY and CDR2 is SVGAGI (reference sequence). The CDR3, as DNA: TGTGCCAGCATCACCCTGTCCACTCGGGGAGGGAAACTGTTTTTT. It yields the protein CASITLSTRGGKLFF.

This clone came up a few times. V usage is TRBV6-5 and J usage is TRBJ1-6; 8 nucleotides line up with TRBD1. Trimming at V came to 6 bases and at J to 6 bases, leaving 4 bases not matched to a gene. Per the germline V gene, CDR1 is MNHEY and CDR2 is SVGAGI. This CDR3 spans 14 amino acids. CDR3 amino acids: CASRMTGANSPLHF. The CDR3 bases are TGTGCCAGCAGAATGACAGGGGCTAATTCACCCCTCCACTTT.

The chain recombines TRBV30 with TRBJ2-5; 9 bases are shared with TRBD2. The germline V gene encodes CDR1 GTSNPN and CDR2 SVGIG (reference sequence). This CDR3 is built from 14 residues. Trimming removed 3 bases from V and 11 bases from J; junction bases left unmatched: 13. CDR3 nucleotide sequence: TGTGCCTGGAGCGTCGAGGCTAGCGGGGTACTGCAGTACTTC. This gives the protein CAWSVEASGVLQYF.

The rearrangement uses TRBV4-1 and TRBJ2-1, with TRBD2 as a possible D gene (6 bases). V was trimmed by 5 bases and J by 0 bases, leaving 11 bases between them. The CDR3 has 15 amino acids. Germline CDR1 and CDR2: MGHRA and YSYEKL. The CDR3 DNA is TGCGCCAGCAGCGCCACCGGGAGCTCCTACAATGAGCAGTTCTTC. Its protein product is CASSATGSSYNEQFF.

V usage is TRBV5-6 and J usage is TRBJ1-5; no firm D call. Trimming left V 3 bases short and J 4 bases short, with 5 bases between. The CDR3 spans 12 residues. Germline V gene data show CDR1 as SGHDT and CDR2 as YYEEEE. CDR3 sequence (DNA): TGTGCCAGCAGCTCCAATAATCAGCCCCAGCATTTT. Encoded protein: CASSSNNQPQHF.

The chain has TRBV29-1 and TRBJ2-3, with TRBD2 identical over 9 bases. The CDR3 loop spans 15 amino acids. V dropped 6 bases and J dropped 7; count of bases not matched to a gene: 14. The V gene's germline CDR1 is SQVTM and CDR2 ANQGSEA. CDR3 sequence reads: CSVDSPGLATYTQYF. In DNA form, the CDR3 reads TGCAGCGTGGATAGTCCGGGACTAGCTACATATACGCAGTATTTT.

The chain has TRBV5-1 and TRBJ2-1; TRBD2 matches 7 bases. J was trimmed by 4 bases and V by 6 bases; bases with no gene match: 7. Germline V lookup: CDR1 SGHRS, CDR2 YFSETQ. The CDR3 has 14 amino acids. CDR3 nucleotide sequence: TGCGCCAGCACCGCGGGACTACTATACAATGAGCAGTTCTTC. The encoded protein is CASTAGLLYNEQFF.

The table lists this clone with a few counts. The rearrangement joins TRBV18 to TRBJ2-7; 8 bases are a match to TRBD2. CDR3 length: 14 amino acids. CDR1 is KGHSH and CDR2 is LQKENI in the germline V gene. Germline trimming cut 5 bases from V and 2 bases from J; bases unmatched to any gene: 5. CDR3 bases: TGTGCCAGCTCAGGCAGCGGGGGAACCTACGAGCAGTACTTC. Amino acids: CASSGSGGTYEQYF.

The chain combines TRBV7-6 with TRBJ2-7, with TRBD1 matching 9 bases. CDR3 length: 16 residues. V lost 5 bases and J lost 2; bases outside the gene matches: 10. Germline-derived CDR1 and CDR2 are SGHVS and FNYEAQ. The CDR3 region has the DNA TGTGCCAGCAGCCCGTCTATCGGGACAGGGACCTACGAGCAGTACTTC. It is translated as CASSPSIGTGTYEQYF. Full variable domain (rest looked up from reference TRBV7-6 and TRBJ2-7): GAGVSQSPRYKVTKRGQDVALRCDPISGHVSLYWYRQALGQGPEFLTYFNYEAQQDKSGLPNDRFSAERPEGSISTLTIQRTEQRDSAMYRCASSPSIGTGTYEQYFGPGTRLTVT.

This sequence joins TRBV11-2 and TRBJ1-1, with D perhaps TRBD1 (5 bases). This CDR3 has 15 amino acids. Per the germline V gene, CDR1 is SGHAT and CDR2 is FQNNGV. Trimming removed 5 bases at V and 7 bases at J, with 20 bases between. CDR3 sequence reads: CASSISFSGGVEAFF. CDR3 DNA sequence: TGTGCCAGCAGCATATCCTTCTCGGGGGGAGTTGAAGCTTTCTTT. Drawing the rest from reference TRBV11-2 and TRBJ1-1, the complete variable domain is EAGVAQSPRYKIIEKRQSVAFWCNPISGHATLYWYQQILGQGPKLLIQFQNNGVVDDSQLPKDRFSAERLKGVDSTLKIQPAKLEDSAVYLCASSISFSGGVEAFFGQGTRLTVV.

This clone was recorded a few times. The rearrangement uses TRBV30 and TRBJ2-7; D is undetermined. Germline assignment: CDR1 GTSNPN and CDR2 SVGIG (reference sequence). The CDR3 runs to 11 residues. The germline V and J ends were trimmed by 8 bases and 6 bases, with 14 bases remaining between them. The CDR3 sequence is CAGGRLSEQYF. The CDR3 DNA is TGTGCCGGTGGAAGACTCTCCGAGCAGTACTTC.

This rearrangement joins TRBV28 to TRBJ2-3; D is perhaps TRBD2 (6 bases). Trimming removed 8 bases from V and 3 bases from J, with 12 bases in between. The CDR3 covers 13 residues. Germline-derived CDR1 and CDR2 are MDHEN and SYDVKM. This CDR3 reads CASALGGTDTQYF. DNA for the CDR3: TGTGCCAGCGCCCTGGGAGGAACAGATACGCAGTATTTT.

The chain couples TRBV6-1 to TRBJ2-7; 14 bases are a match to TRBD2. The CDR3 contains 18 residues. The ends lost 4 bases at V and 1 base at J; junction bases unmatched: 9. The germline V gene has CDR1 MNHNS and CDR2 SASEGT. The CDR3 is CASSGRGLAGVGSYEQYF. In DNA form, the CDR3 reads TGTGCCAGCAGTGGGCGGGGACTAGCGGGAGTAGGGTCCTACGAGCAGTACTTC.

On this clone: The same CDR3 also results from other DNA sequences found in this sample. V usage is TRBV18 and J usage is TRBJ1-1; tentative D call: TRBD1 (6 bases). The CDR3 totals 14 residues. Trimming took off 5 bases at V and 3 bases at J, with 13 bases between the two ends. Germline assignment: CDR1 KGHSH and CDR2 LQKENI. The CDR3 sequence: CASSRGGADTEAFF. The DNA of the CDR3 is TGTGCCAGCTCAAGAGGGGGAGCGGACACTGAAGCTTTCTTT.

This chain uses TRBV6-6 with TRBJ1-2; 7 bases line up with TRBD1. Germline V gene lookup returns CDR1 MNHNY and CDR2 SVGAGI (reference sequence). Trimming cost V 2 bases and J 2 bases; bases outside gene matches: 5. CDR3 length: 15 amino acids. CDR3 DNA sequence: TGTGCCAGCAGTTACGGACAGGAAGACAACTATGGCTACACCTTC. This sequence encodes CASSYGQEDNYGYTF.

This clone was seen a few times. This rearrangement joins TRBV15 to TRBJ2-1; D may be TRBD1 (5 bases). This CDR3 spans 12 amino acids. Germline V gene lookup returns CDR1 LNHNV and CDR2 YYDKDF (reference sequence). V lost 3 bases, J lost 10 bases, and 10 bases lay in between. The DNA of the CDR3 is TGTGCCACCAGCAGTGGCCCAGGGGAGCAGTTCTTC. Encoded protein: CATSSGPGEQFF.

This clone turned up a few times. The chain joins TRBV9 to TRBJ2-6; D unclear. The germline V gene has CDR1 SGDLS and CDR2 YYNGEE. V was cut by 3 bases and J by 4 bases, with 8 bases left in between. The CDR3 has 14 residues. CDR3 region: CASSDRLGANVLTF. As DNA, the CDR3 is TGTGCCAGCAGCGATCGTTTAGGGGCCAACGTCCTGACTTTC.

The J gene is TRBJ2-1, the V gene TRBV18, with a weak D call TRBD2 (7 bases). The germline V gene has CDR1 KGHSH and CDR2 LQKENI. The ends were cut back, 3 bases at V and 8 bases at J, with 20 bases in the middle. The CDR3 length is 16 residues. CDR3 protein: CASSPWRGGDTDEQFF. Here the CDR3 DNA reads TGTGCCAGCTCACCGTGGAGAGGGGGGGACACTGATGAGCAGTTCTTC.

This clone was observed a few times. The chain is built from TRBV5-8 and TRBJ1-6, with TRBD1 as a possible D gene (5 bases). The CDR3 covers 16 residues. V was trimmed by 2 bases and J by 8 bases, leaving 17 bases between them. In germline, CDR1 is SGHTS, CDR2 YDEGEE. CDR3 bases: TGTGCCAGCAGCTTATGGCAGGGCCGCGGTCATTCACCCCTCCACTTT. This codes for CASSLWQGRGHSPLHF. Full variable domain (outside the CDR3, taken from reference TRBV5-8 and TRBJ1-6): EAGVTQSPTHLIKTRGQQATLRCSPISGHTSVYWYQQALGLGLQFLLWYDEGEERNRGNFPPRFSGRQFPNYSSELNVNALELEDSALYLCASSLWQGRGHSPLHFGNGTRLTVT.

This clone has more than one count but fewer than ten. The CDR3 DNA is TGCGCCAGCAGCCAGATCTTGGGCACAGATACGCAGTATTTT. It encodes CASSQILGTDTQYF. The chain links TRBV5-1 to TRBJ2-3, with no clear D. V lost 4 bases and J lost 1, with 10 bases in between. The CDR3 contains 14 residues. Germline V lookup: CDR1 SGHRS, CDR2 YFSETQ.

The chain uses TRBV27 and TRBJ1-2; D is perhaps TRBD1 (6 bases). Trimming cost V 1 base and J 3 bases, with 15 bases left between them. The CDR3 totals 16 residues. Germline V gene data show CDR1 as MNHEY and CDR2 as SMNVEV (reference sequence). CDR3 sequence reads: CASSLFWGGGDYGYTF. The CDR3 coding sequence is TGTGCCAGCAGTTTATTTTGGGGGGGCGGAGACTATGGCTACACCTTC.

This clone was picked up a small number of times. The CDR3 is CASHRGQDTQYF. In DNA form, the CDR3 reads TGTGCCAGCCACAGGGGGCAGGATACGCAGTATTTT. The V gene is TRBV6-1, the J gene TRBJ2-3; 9 bases align to TRBD1. The CDR3 extends over 12 amino acids. The germline CDR1 and CDR2 sequences are MNHNS and SASEGT. V was pared by 8 bases and J by 6 bases, with 3 bases of the junction left unmatched.

This clone was detected only a few times. The gene calls are TRBV28 and TRBJ1-1; no clear D. There are 13 residues in the CDR3. Germline V lookup: CDR1 MDHEN, CDR2 SYDVKM. Trimming left V 6 bases short and J 3 bases short, with 11 bases between. This CDR3 is CASSPPLYTEAFF. CDR3 coding DNA: TGTGCCAGCAGCCCCCCCCTCTACACTGAAGCTTTCTTT.